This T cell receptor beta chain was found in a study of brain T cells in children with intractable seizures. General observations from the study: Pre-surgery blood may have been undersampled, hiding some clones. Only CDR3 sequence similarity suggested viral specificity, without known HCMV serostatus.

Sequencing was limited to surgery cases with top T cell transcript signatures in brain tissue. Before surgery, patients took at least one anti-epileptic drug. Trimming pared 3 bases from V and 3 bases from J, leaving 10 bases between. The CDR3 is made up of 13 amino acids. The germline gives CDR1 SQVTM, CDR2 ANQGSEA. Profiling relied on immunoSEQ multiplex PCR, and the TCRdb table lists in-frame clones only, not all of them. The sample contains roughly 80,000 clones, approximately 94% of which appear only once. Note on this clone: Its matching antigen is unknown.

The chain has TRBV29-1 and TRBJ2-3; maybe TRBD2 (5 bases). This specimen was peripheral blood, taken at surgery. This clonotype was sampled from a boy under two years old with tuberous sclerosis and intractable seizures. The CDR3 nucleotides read TGCAGCGTTGACGGGCGGAGGACAGATACGCAGTATTTT. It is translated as CSVDGRRTDTQYF.